These 2 T cell receptor beta chains share one sample of origin, sequenced in a study of blood T cells in healthy people across ages. Alongside a J-beta primer mix, a sample-barcoded 5' primer served in a second PCR lasting about 7 to 12 cycles. MiXCR was run by TCRdb on the 5' RACE reads, yielding one entry per CDR3 protein. Of about 970,000 distinct CDR3 sequences in the sample, roughly 51% are singletons; the top ten hold about a fifth. The sample comprised blood. These TCRs come from a woman aged 55-69 years in good health.

J is TRBJ1-6 and V is TRBV6-2 or TRBV6-3; TRBD1 aligns across 9 bases. V lost 6 bases and J lost 9; bases outside the gene matches: 6. The germline CDR1 and CDR2 sequences are MNHEY and SVGEGT. This CDR3 is 14 amino acids long. The CDR3 region is CASSQTGGSSPLHF. For the CDR3, the DNA is TGTGCCAGCAGCCAGACAGGGGGAAGTTCACCCCTCCACTTT.

This chain uses TRBV4-2 with TRBJ2-7, with D unresolved. Germline loops: CDR1 LGHNA, CDR2 YNFKEQ. Trimming pared 3 bases from V and 2 bases from J, leaving 14 bases between. The CDR3 contains 15 residues. The CDR3 coding sequence is TGTGCCAGCAGCCATATTGGTTCAACAGCCTACGAGCAGTACTTC. It specifies CASSHIGSTAYEQYF.